The 21 T cell receptor beta chains below all came from one sample that was sequenced in a study of cytotoxic CD8 clonotypes in ibrutinib-treated CLL. Clones were sequenced by immunoSEQ multiplex PCR, and TCRdb holds only the in-frame ones, with some missing. The data contain around 330,000 clones, roughly 70% of them singletons. Source: PBMCs, taken after 36 months of ibrutinib treatment. Receptors were obtained from a human donor with chronic lymphocytic leukemia.

This chain links TRBV27 with TRBJ1-6; D might be TRBD1 (6 bases). Germline V gene data show CDR1 as MNHEY and CDR2 as SMNVEV (reference sequence). V gave up 9 bases and J gave up 9 bases, with 18 bases separating them. The CDR3 extends over 14 amino acids. CDR3 sequence (DNA): TGTGCCAGTTCCCGAGGGGGGGGCGGTTCACCCCTCCACTTT. This sequence encodes CASSRGGGGSPLHF.

J is TRBJ2-5 and V is TRBV5-4; 8 nucleotides line up with TRBD2. The CDR3 is 15 amino acids. Looked up from germline, CDR1 is SGHNT and CDR2 is YYREEE (reference sequence). V was clipped by 4 bases and J by 5 bases; unmatched bases: 10. Here the CDR3 reads CASSGTSPGGETQYF. The CDR3, as DNA: TGTGCCAGCAGCGGGACTAGTCCGGGAGGGGAGACCCAGTACTTC.

The rearrangement links TRBV11-3 to TRBJ2-2; D remains unclear. The CDR3 extends over 14 amino acids. Trimming removed 4 bases from V and 1 base from J, with 7 bases in between. The germline CDR1 and CDR2 sequences are SGHNT and YENEEA. The CDR3 nucleotides read TGTGCCAGCAGCTCCGGGTGGAACACCGGGGAGCTGTTTTTT. Protein product: CASSSGWNTGELFF.

This rearrangement joins TRBV6-1 to TRBJ2-1; D is uncertain. The CDR3 is 13 residues long. Germline CDR1 reads MNHNS; CDR2 reads SASEGT. Trimming left V 3 bases short and J 9 bases short, with 12 bases between. In DNA, the CDR3 is TGTGCCAGCAGTGATAACAGATGGGGTGAGCAGTTCTTC. It specifies CASSDNRWGEQFF.

The chain joins TRBV14 to TRBJ2-1, with 12 bases aligning to TRBD2. The germline CDR1 and CDR2 sequences are SGHDN and FVKESK. V dropped 3 bases and J dropped 5; count of bases not matched to a gene: 14. The CDR3 is made up of 19 amino acids. CDR3 loop: CASSHKGLAGGPHNNEQFF. The CDR3 DNA follows: TGTGCCAGCAGCCACAAAGGCCTAGCGGGGGGGCCTCATAACAATGAGCAGTTCTTC.

The rearrangement links TRBV7-9 to TRBJ1-6; D gene unclear. The CDR3 runs to 15 residues. Germline-derived CDR1 and CDR2 are SEHNR and FQNEAQ (reference sequence). The V and J ends lost 1 base and 7 bases respectively, with 11 bases between them. Written as DNA, the CDR3 is TGTGCCAGCAGCTTAGAGCCCAGTCGCAATTCACCCCTCCACTTT. Encoded protein: CASSLEPSRNSPLHF.

CDR3 DNA sequence: TGTGCCAGTAGTAGGCCTAGCGGGTTCGACACCGGGGAGCTGTTTTTT. It yields the protein CASSRPSGFDTGELFF. This chain joins TRBV19 and TRBJ2-2, with 8 bases fitting TRBD2. CDR3 length: 16 amino acids. After removal of 4 bases from V and 3 bases from J, the junction contained 7 bases not matched to a gene. Per the germline V gene, CDR1 is LNHDA and CDR2 is SQIVND (reference sequence). Together with reference TRBV19 and TRBJ2-2, the CDR3 gives the full variable domain: DGGITQSPKYLFRKEGQNVTLSCEQNLNHDAMYWYRQDPGQGLRLIYYSQIVNDFQKGDIAEGYSVSREKKESFPLTVTSAQKNPTAFYLCASSRPSGFDTGELFFGEGSRLTVL.

This clone was detected only a few times. V usage is TRBV5-3 and J usage is TRBJ2-5; D is perhaps TRBD1 (7 bases). TRBV5-3 is labeled an ORF, and its function is uncertain. The germline V and J ends were trimmed by 6 bases and 5 bases, with 23 bases remaining between them. The CDR3 has 16 amino acids. CDR3: CARTGWGRQGGETQYF. In nucleotides, the CDR3 is TGTGCCAGAACCGGATGGGGACGACAGGGAGGCGAGACCCAGTACTTC.

The genes are TRBV12-5 and TRBJ2-4, with unresolved D. V dropped 6 bases and J dropped 15 bases, with 6 bases sitting between them. Germline CDR1 and CDR2: LGHNT and FRNRAP. The CDR3 consists of 8 residues. CDR3 bases: TGTGCTAGTGGCGAGCGGTACTTC. This encodes CASGERYF.

The gene calls are TRBV11-2 and TRBJ2-6; D is perhaps TRBD2 (5 bases). Trimming removed 5 bases at V and 4 bases at J, with 18 bases between. Germline CDR1 is SGHAT and CDR2 is FQNNGV. The CDR3 length is 17 residues. CDR3 sequence (DNA): TGTGCCAGCAGCGCAATCTCCGTACGGGAAGGGGCCAACGTCCTGACTTTC. Translation: CASSAISVREGANVLTF.

The CDR3 nucleotides read TGTGCCAGCAGCCGGGACAGGGCCCGTAATGAAAAACTGTTTTTT. It encodes CASSRDRARNEKLFF. The chain recombines TRBV7-2 with TRBJ1-4; TRBD1 agrees at 9 bases. Per the germline V gene, CDR1 is SGHTA and CDR2 is FQGNSA. J gave up 4 bases and V 5 bases, and 5 bases lay outside the gene matches. CDR3 size: 15 residues.

This clone was picked up one time. The genes are TRBV5-4 and TRBJ1-6; the match to TRBD1 covers 9 bases. The CDR3 loop spans 14 amino acids. Germline CDR1 and CDR2: SGHNT and YYREEE (reference sequence). The V segment lost 0 bases and the J segment 11 bases; nucleotides outside the gene matches: 3. CDR3 coding DNA: TGTGCCAGCAGCTTGGGGGACAGGGTCCCACCCCTCCACTTT. This sequence encodes CASSLGDRVPPLHF.

The chain links TRBV19 to TRBJ1-6; 7 bases agree with TRBD1. The trim removed 5 bases at V and 13 bases at J, leaving 14 bases unmatched. The length of the CDR3 is 15 residues. Germline values: CDR1 LNHDA, CDR2 SQIVND (reference sequence). The CDR3 protein is CASSGRRDSLIPLHF. The CDR3 DNA reads TGTGCCAGTAGTGGGCGCCGGGACAGCCTCATCCCCCTCCACTTT.

This clone has more than one count but fewer than ten. The chain couples TRBV20-1 to TRBJ2-5; D is unclear. The CDR3 extends over 11 amino acids. The V and J ends lost 4 bases and 2 bases respectively, with 5 bases between them. Germline V gives CDR1 DFQATT, CDR2 SNEGSKA (reference sequence). CDR3 region: CSAKGQETQYF. As DNA, the CDR3 is TGCAGTGCTAAGGGACAAGAGACCCAGTACTTC.

The V gene is TRBV6-1, the J gene TRBJ1-4, with 7 bases that match TRBD1. CDR3 length equals 16 residues. Losses at the gene ends were 4 bases for V and 4 bases for J; bases not matched to a gene: 9. Germline CDR1 reads MNHNS; CDR2 reads SASEGT. CDR3 region: CASSAPPGTDNEKLFF. CDR3 nucleotide sequence: TGTGCCAGCAGTGCTCCTCCCGGGACAGATAATGAAAAACTGTTTTTT.

V and J are TRBV6-5 and TRBJ1-2; TRBD1 matches at 8 bases. Trimming cost V 10 bases and J 6 bases; bases outside gene matches: 10. The CDR3 contains 13 residues. Germline-derived CDR1 and CDR2 are MNHEY and SVGAGI. This CDR3 is CATRGQVNDGYTF. Here the CDR3 DNA reads TGTGCCACTCGGGGACAGGTGAATGATGGCTACACCTTC.

This clone was picked up a small number of times. This chain joins TRBV7-2 and TRBJ2-7; 8 positions match TRBD2. The CDR3 sequence is 15 residues long. Germline V lookup: CDR1 SGHTA, CDR2 FQGNSA. V lost 5 bases and J lost 0; bases outside the gene matches: 6. DNA of the CDR3: TGTGCCAGCAGCCCTAGCGGGCCGAGCTCCTACGAGCAGTACTTC. The encoded protein is CASSPSGPSSYEQYF.

V gene TRBV7-2 combines with J gene TRBJ2-7; unclear D gene. V was clipped by 3 bases and J by 2 bases, with 8 bases between them. Germline lookup yields CDR1 SGHTA and CDR2 FQGNSA. The CDR3 is made up of 13 amino acids. The CDR3 DNA follows: TGTGCCAGCAGCTTGGCCCCCCCCTACGAGCAGTACTTC. Translation: CASSLAPPYEQYF.

This chain connects TRBV11-2 to TRBJ1-6; D is possibly TRBD1 (5 bases). V was cut by 5 bases and J by 0 bases, with 17 bases left in between. The CDR3 runs to 18 residues. Germline CDR1 reads SGHAT; CDR2 reads FQNNGV. The CDR3 loop reads CASSLWAGLSSYNSPLHF. CDR3 coding DNA: TGTGCCAGCAGCCTATGGGCAGGGCTGAGCTCCTATAATTCACCCCTCCACTTT.

V is TRBV28 and J is TRBJ2-2; 12 bases match TRBD2. The CDR3 sequence is 15 residues long. Germline V CDR1 and CDR2: MDHEN, SYDVKM. J was trimmed by 7 bases and V by 5 bases; bases with no gene match: 5. The CDR3, as DNA: TGTGCCAGCAGTCTCGGACTAGCGGGAAGCGGGGAGCTGTTTTTT. Amino acid sequence: CASSLGLAGSGELFF.

V and J are TRBV4-1 and TRBJ1-1; no clear D gene. Germline CDR1 reads MGHRA; CDR2 reads YSYEKL. Deletions cut 6 bases from V and 0 bases from J, with 11 bases between. The CDR3 sequence is 14 residues long. The CDR3 nucleotides are TGCGCCAGCAGAGAGGCGTGGATGAACACTGAAGCTTTCTTT. Translation: CASREAWMNTEAFF.